The 8 T cell receptor beta chains listed next were all sequenced from one sample in a study of blood T cell repertoires in COVID-19. Clones were sequenced by immunoSEQ multiplex PCR, and TCRdb holds only the in-frame ones, with some missing. The sample contains roughly 140,000 clones, roughly 84% of which appear only once. Sequenced: peripheral blood. The receptors originated from a woman aged 45-60 years with acute or convalescent COVID-19.

The V and J genes are TRBV28 and TRBJ1-3, with TRBD1 identical over 8 bases. Trimming cost V 1 base and J 3 bases; bases outside gene matches: 5. Germline lookup yields CDR1 MDHEN and CDR2 SYDVKM. The CDR3 is 16 residues long. The CDR3 spells CASSLSSGGVGNTIYF. For the CDR3, the DNA is TGTGCCAGCAGTTTATCGTCAGGGGGCGTTGGAAACACCATATATTTT.

The chain recombines TRBV10-3 with TRBJ2-7; D might be TRBD1 (5 bases). V was pared by 3 bases and J by 5 bases, with 8 bases between. The CDR3 consists of 12 residues. Germline CDR1 and CDR2: ENHRY and SYGVKD. CDR3 loop: CAISDRANEQYF. The CDR3 DNA follows: TGTGCCATCAGTGACAGGGCCAACGAGCAGTACTTC.

This clone was counted once. V gene TRBV7-2 combines with J gene TRBJ1-2; D is uncertain. CDR1 SGHTA and CDR2 FQGNSA come from the germline V gene. This CDR3 comprises 13 residues. With 1 base removed from V and 4 bases from J, the gap between germline ends came to 7 bases. This CDR3 reads CASSLGESYGYTF. The CDR3 region has the DNA TGTGCCAGCAGCTTAGGAGAATCCTATGGCTACACCTTC.

This chain joins TRBV11-2 and TRBJ2-5; a possible D gene is TRBD2 (6 bases). Germline-derived CDR1 and CDR2 are SGHAT and FQNNGV. CDR3 size: 15 residues. The V end was cut by 6 bases, the J end by 3 bases, with 17 bases between. The CDR3 DNA follows: TGTGCCAGCAGGCGAACGGGGGATGGGAAAGAGACCCAGTACTTC. Translation: CASRRTGDGKETQYF.

This chain uses TRBV5-1 with TRBJ2-7, with TRBD1 matching 10 bases. The CDR3 runs 15 residues. Germline V gene sequence: CDR1 SGHRS, CDR2 YFSETQ. The junction had 9 bases not matched to a gene; V was cut back by 4 bases and J by 5 bases. This CDR3 is CASSIPGQGSHEQYF. In DNA, the CDR3 is TGCGCCAGCAGCATACCGGGACAGGGGTCCCACGAGCAGTACTTC.

V gene TRBV5-4 combines with J gene TRBJ1-2; 10 nucleotides line up with TRBD1. The V gene's germline CDR1 is SGHNT and CDR2 YYREEE (reference sequence). This CDR3 has 14 amino acids. V dropped 3 bases and J dropped 5; count of bases not matched to a gene: 4. The CDR3 nucleotides read TGTGCCAGCAGCTCCGACAGGGGGCGATATGGCTACACCTTC. It is translated as CASSSDRGRYGYTF.

The rearrangement links TRBV29-1 to TRBJ2-7; perhaps TRBD2 as D (6 bases). The CDR3 has 12 residues. Deletions cut 7 bases from V and 7 bases from J, with 17 bases between. Germline CDR1 and CDR2: SQVTM and ANQGSEA. CDR3 in DNA: TGCAGCGCGGGACTTCTAAGGCGGGAGCAGTACTTC. This encodes CSAGLLRREQYF.

The chain uses TRBV7-9 and TRBJ2-3, with D perhaps TRBD1 (6 bases). Trimming cost V 2 bases and J 2 bases, with 8 bases left between them. Germline V gene data show CDR1 as SEHNR and CDR2 as FQNEAQ (reference sequence). CDR3 length equals 14 residues. CDR3 region: CASSLTGPTDTQYF. The CDR3 DNA reads as TGTGCCAGCAGCTTAACAGGGCCCACAGATACGCAGTATTTT.